This entry is about one T cell receptor beta chain. This sample stems from a study of blood T cell repertoires in COVID-19. Study-wide context: The United States, Italy and Spain provided the acute and convalescent COVID-19 samples. The analysed material was cDNA or gDNA that came from T cells, B-cell-depleted T cells, or PBMCs.

The CDR3 is 16 residues long. The ends were cut back, 2 bases at V and 0 bases at J, with 8 bases in the middle. Germline V gene lookup returns CDR1 MDHEN and CDR2 SYDVKM. Using immunoSEQ multiplex PCR, the repertoire was profiled, and TCRdb retains in-frame clones only, with some absent. The sample has about 200,000 clones, approximately 85% seen once. Sequenced input: peripheral blood. The chain combines TRBV28 with TRBJ2-6; D perhaps matches TRBD2 (5 bases). This receptor was identified in a man in his 60s with acute or convalescent COVID-19. As DNA, the CDR3 is TGTGCCAGCAGTTTAAAGGGAGTCTCTGGGGCCAACGTCCTGACTTTC. It encodes CASSLKGVSGANVLTF.